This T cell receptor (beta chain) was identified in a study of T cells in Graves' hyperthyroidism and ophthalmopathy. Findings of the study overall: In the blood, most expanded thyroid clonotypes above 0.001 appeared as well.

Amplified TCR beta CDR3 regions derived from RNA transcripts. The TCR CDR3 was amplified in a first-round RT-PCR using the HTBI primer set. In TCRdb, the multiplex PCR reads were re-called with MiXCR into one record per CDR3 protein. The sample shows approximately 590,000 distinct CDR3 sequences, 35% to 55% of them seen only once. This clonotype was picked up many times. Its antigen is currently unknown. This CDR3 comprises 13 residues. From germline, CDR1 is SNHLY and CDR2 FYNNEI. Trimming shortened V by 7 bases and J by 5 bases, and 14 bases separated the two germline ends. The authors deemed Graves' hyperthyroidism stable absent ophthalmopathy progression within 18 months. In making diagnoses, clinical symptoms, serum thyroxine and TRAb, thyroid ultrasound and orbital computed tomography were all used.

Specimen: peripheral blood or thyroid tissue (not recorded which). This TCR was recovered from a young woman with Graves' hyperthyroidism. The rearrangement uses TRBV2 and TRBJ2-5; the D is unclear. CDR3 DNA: TGTGCCAGCAAAACTCCATTTCGGGAGACCCAGTACTTC. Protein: CASKTPFRETQYF. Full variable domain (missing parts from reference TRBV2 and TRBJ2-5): EPEVTQTPSHQVTQMGQEVILRCVPISNHLYFYWYRQILGQKVEFLVSFYNNEISEKSEIFDDQFSVERPDGSNFTLKIRSTKLEDSAMYFCASKTPFRETQYFGPGTRLLVL.